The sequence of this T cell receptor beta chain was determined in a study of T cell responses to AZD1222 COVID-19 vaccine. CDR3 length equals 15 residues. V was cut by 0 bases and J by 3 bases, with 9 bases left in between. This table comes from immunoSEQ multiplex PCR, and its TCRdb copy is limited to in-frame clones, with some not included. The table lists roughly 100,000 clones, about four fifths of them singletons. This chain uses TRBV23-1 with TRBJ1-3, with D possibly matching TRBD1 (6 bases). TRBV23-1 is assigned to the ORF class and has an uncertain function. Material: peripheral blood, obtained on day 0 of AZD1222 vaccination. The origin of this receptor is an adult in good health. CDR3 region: CASSQSPGDGNTIYF. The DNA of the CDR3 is TGCGCCAGCAGTCAATCCCCAGGGGATGGAAACACCATATATTTT.